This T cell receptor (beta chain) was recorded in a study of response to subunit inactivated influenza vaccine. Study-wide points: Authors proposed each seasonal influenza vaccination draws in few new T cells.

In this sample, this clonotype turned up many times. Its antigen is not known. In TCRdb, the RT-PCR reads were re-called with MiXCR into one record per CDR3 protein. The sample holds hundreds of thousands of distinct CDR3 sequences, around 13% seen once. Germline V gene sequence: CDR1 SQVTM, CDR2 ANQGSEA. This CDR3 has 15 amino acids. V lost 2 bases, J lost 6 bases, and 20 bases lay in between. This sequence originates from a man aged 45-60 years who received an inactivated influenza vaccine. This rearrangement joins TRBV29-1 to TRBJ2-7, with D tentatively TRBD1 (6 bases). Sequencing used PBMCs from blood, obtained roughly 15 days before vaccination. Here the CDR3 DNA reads TGCAGCGTTGAATTGGCGCAGGGGATGGTAGGCGAGCAGTACTTC. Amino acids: CSVELAQGMVGEQYF.